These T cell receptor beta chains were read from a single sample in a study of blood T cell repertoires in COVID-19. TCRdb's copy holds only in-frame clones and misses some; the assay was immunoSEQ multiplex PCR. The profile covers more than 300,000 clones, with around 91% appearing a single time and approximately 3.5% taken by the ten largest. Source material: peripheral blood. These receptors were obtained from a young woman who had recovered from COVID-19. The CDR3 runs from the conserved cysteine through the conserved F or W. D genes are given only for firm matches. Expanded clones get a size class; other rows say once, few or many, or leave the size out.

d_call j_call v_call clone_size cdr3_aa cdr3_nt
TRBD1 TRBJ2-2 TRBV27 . CASRARGTVVGGELFF TGTGCCAGCCGCGCCCGAGGGACAGTCGTAGGCGGGGAGCTGTTTTTT
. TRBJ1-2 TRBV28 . CASRSPRGAIGYGYTF TGTGCCAGCAGGTCGCCCAGGGGCGCGATCGGCTATGGCTACACCTTC
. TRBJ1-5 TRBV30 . CAWNRGGQPQHF TGTGCCTGGAACCGAGGAGGCCAGCCCCAGCATTTT
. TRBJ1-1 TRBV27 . CASSPIGRSRGTEAFF TGTGCCAGCAGTCCCATCGGTCGGTCTAGAGGCACTGAAGCTTTCTTT
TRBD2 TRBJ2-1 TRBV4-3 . CASSQEALAGGVYEQFF TGCGCCAGCAGCCAAGAGGCTCTAGCGGGAGGAGTCTATGAGCAGTTCTTC
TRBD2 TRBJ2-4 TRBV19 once CASSIDLAASAKNIQYF TGTGCCAGTAGTATAGATCTAGCGGCATCAGCCAAAAACATTCAGTACTTC
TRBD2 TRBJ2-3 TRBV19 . CASSIDPPAGGVDTQYF TGTGCCAGTAGTATAGACCCCCCAGCGGGAGGAGTAGATACGCAGTATTTT
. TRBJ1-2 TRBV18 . CASSTSRGTTRADGYTF TGTGCCAGCTCAACCTCCAGGGGCACCACCCGGGCGGATGGCTACACCTTC
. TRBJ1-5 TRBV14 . CASSHLTWGLHQPQHF TGTGCCAGCAGCCACCTTACCTGGGGACTTCATCAGCCCCAGCATTTT
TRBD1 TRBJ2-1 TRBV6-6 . CASSRDRGSYNEQFF TGTGCCAGCAGTCGGGACAGGGGGTCCTACAATGAGCAGTTCTTC
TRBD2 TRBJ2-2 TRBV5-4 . CASSGEGRDTGELFF TGTGCCAGCAGCGGGGAGGGACGGGACACCGGGGAGCTGTTTTTT
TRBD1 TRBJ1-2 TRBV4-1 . CASSQEVEQGAWGNYGYTF TGCGCCAGCAGCCAAGAAGTCGAACAGGGGGCATGGGGGAACTATGGCTACACCTTC
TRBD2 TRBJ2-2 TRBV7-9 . CASSLAGTGLAGTGELFF TGTGCCAGCAGCTTAGCAGGGACGGGACTAGCGGGGACCGGGGAGCTGTTTTTT
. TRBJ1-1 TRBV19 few CASSWGRRGNTEAFF TGTGCCAGTAGTTGGGGGCGCCGAGGGAACACTGAAGCTTTCTTT
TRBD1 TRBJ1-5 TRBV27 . CASSLGQGENSNQPQHF TGTGCCAGCAGTCTCGGACAGGGGGAGAATAGCAATCAGCCCCAGCATTTT
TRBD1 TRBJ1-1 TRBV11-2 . CASSLTGRNTEAFF TGTGCCAGCAGCTTGACAGGGAGGAACACTGAAGCTTTCTTT
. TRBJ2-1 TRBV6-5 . CASSSRRVYSGNEQFF TGTGCCAGCAGTTCCCGCAGGGTATACTCTGGCAATGAGCAGTTCTTC
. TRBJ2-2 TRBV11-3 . CASSLARGWTGELFF TGTGCCAGCAGCTTAGCACGGGGATGGACCGGGGAGCTGTTTTTT
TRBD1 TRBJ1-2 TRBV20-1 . CSASWDRGNYGYTF TGCAGTGCTAGTTGGGACAGGGGAAACTATGGCTACACCTTC
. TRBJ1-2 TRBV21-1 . CASSKRDRDNGYTF TGTGCCAGCAGCAAACGGGACAGGGACAATGGCTACACCTTC
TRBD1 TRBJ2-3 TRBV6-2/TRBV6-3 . CASSTQTGNPRTDTQYF TGTGCCAGCAGCACCCAGACAGGGAACCCCCGCACAGATACGCAGTATTTT
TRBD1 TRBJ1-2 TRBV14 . CASSLDRGLPADGYTF TGTGCCAGCAGCCTGGACAGGGGGCTTCCTGCGGATGGCTACACCTTC
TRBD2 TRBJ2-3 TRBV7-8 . CASSPLGGGGSTDTQYF TGTGCCAGCAGCCCCCTCGGGGGGGGAGGGAGCACAGATACGCAGTATTTT
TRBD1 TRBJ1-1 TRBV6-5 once CASSSRQGIAEAFF TGTGCCAGCAGTTCCCGACAGGGGATTGCTGAAGCTTTCTTT
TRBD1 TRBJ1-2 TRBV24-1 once CATSDAGQGYGYTF TGTGCCACCAGTGATGCAGGACAGGGCTATGGCTACACCTTC
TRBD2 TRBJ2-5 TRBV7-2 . CASSLPRLAGVETQYF TGTGCCAGCAGCTTACCGCGACTAGCGGGAGTAGAGACCCAGTACTTC
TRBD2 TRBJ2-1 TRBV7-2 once CASIKRETYNEQFF TGTGCCAGCATCAAGCGGGAGACCTACAATGAGCAGTTCTTC
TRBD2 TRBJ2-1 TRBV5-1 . CASRPGLAALNEQFF TGCGCCAGCAGACCGGGACTAGCCGCTTTAAATGAGCAGTTCTTC
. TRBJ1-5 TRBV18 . CASSPRRTATDQPQHF TGTGCCAGCTCACCCCGTCGGACAGCCACAGACCAGCCCCAGCATTTT
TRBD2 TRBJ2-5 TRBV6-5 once CASTDLAGGETQYF TGTGCCAGCACCGACCTAGCGGGGGGAGAGACCCAGTACTTC
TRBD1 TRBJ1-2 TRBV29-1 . CSVRGGDRGSYGYTF TGCAGCGTTCGAGGAGGGGACAGGGGCTCTTATGGCTACACCTTC
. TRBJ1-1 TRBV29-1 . CSVESGDMNTEAFF TGCAGCGTTGAGTCAGGGGACATGAACACTGAAGCTTTCTTT
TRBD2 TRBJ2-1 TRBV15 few CATSSKTSGYNEQFF TGTGCCACCAGCAGTAAGACTAGCGGATACAATGAGCAGTTCTTC
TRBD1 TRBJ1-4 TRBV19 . CASSPDRTGGEKLFF TGTGCCAGTAGTCCAGACCGGACAGGGGGTGAAAAACTGTTTTTT
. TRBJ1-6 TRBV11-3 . CASSLVSAGNSPLHF TGTGCCAGCAGCTTAGTCTCAGCGGGGAATTCACCCCTCCACTTT
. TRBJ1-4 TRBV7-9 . CASSLGAATNEKLFF TGTGCCAGCAGCTTAGGGGCTGCAACTAATGAAAAACTGTTTTTT
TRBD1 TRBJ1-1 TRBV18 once CASSPQTGTNTEAFF TGTGCCAGCTCACCTCAGACAGGGACGAACACTGAAGCTTTCTTT